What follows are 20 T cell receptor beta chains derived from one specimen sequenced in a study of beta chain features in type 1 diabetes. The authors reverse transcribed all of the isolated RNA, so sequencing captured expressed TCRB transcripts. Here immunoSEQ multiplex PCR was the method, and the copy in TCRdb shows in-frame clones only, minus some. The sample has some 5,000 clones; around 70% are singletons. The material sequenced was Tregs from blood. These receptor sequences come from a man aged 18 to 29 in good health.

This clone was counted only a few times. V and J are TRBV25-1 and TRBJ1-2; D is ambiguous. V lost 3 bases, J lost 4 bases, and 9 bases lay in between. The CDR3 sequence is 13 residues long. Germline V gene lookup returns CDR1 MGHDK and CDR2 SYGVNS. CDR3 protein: CASSDPHGYGYTF. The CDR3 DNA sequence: TGTGCCAGCAGTGACCCCCACGGCTATGGCTACACCTTC.

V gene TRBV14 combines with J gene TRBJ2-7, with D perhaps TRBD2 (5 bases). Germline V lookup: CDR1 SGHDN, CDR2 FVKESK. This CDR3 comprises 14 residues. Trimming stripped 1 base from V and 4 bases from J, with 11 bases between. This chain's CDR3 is CASSQASRTYEQYF. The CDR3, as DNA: TGTGCCAGCAGCCAAGCTAGCAGGACGTACGAGCAGTACTTC.

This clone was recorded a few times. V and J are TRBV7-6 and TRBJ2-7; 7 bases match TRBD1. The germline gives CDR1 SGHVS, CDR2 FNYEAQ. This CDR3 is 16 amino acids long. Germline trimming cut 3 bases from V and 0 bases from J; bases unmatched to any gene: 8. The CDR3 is CASSFVPTGSSYEQYF. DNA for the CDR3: TGTGCCAGCAGCTTCGTTCCGACAGGGAGCTCCTACGAGCAGTACTTC. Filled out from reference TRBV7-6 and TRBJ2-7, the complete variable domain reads GAGVSQSPRYKVTKRGQDVALRCDPISGHVSLYWYRQALGQGPEFLTYFNYEAQQDKSGLPNDRFSAERPEGSISTLTIQRTEQRDSAMYRCASSFVPTGSSYEQYFGPGTRLTVT.

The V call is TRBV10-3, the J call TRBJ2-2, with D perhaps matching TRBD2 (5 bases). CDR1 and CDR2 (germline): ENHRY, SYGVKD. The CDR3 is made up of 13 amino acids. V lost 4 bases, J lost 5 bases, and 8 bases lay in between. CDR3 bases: TGTGCCATCAGTGGGACGGGGACCGGGGAGCTGTTTTTT. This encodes CAISGTGTGELFF.

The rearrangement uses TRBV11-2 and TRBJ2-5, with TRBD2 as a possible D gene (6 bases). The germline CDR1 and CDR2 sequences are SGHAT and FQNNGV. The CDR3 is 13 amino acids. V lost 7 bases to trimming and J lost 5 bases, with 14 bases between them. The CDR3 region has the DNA TGTGCCAGCAATTTCGGGACTTTGGAGACCCAGTACTTC. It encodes CASNFGTLETQYF.

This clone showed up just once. CDR3 in DNA: TGCGCCAGCAGCCAGACTAGCGGGGGGGCCCCAGATACGCAGTATTTT. Translation gives CASSQTSGGAPDTQYF. J is TRBJ2-3 and V is TRBV4-1; TRBD2 matches at 14 bases. Germline V CDR1 and CDR2: MGHRA, YSYEKL. J was trimmed by 4 bases and V by 3 bases; bases with no gene match: 3. This CDR3 is 16 amino acids long.

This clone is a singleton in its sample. The CDR3 protein is CASSRVDREDQPQHF. CDR3 bases: TGCGCCAGCAGCCGAGTGGACAGGGAAGATCAGCCCCAGCATTTT. The rearrangement links TRBV4-1 to TRBJ1-5; 8 bases align to TRBD1. After removal of 4 bases from V and 5 bases from J, the junction contained 7 bases not matched to a gene. From germline, CDR1 is MGHRA and CDR2 YSYEKL. The CDR3 consists of 15 residues.

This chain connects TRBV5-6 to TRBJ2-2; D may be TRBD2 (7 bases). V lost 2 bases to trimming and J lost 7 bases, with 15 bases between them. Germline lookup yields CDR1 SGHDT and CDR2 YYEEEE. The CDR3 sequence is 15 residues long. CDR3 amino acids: CASSFPGGPHGELFF. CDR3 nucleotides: TGTGCCAGCAGCTTCCCCGGGGGGCCCCACGGGGAGCTGTTTTTT. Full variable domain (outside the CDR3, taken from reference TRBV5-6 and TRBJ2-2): DAGVTQSPTHLIKTRGQQVTLRCSPKSGHDTVSWYQQALGQGPQFIFQYYEEEERQRGNFPDRFSGHQFPNYSSELNVNALLLGDSALYLCASSFPGGPHGELFFGEGSRLTVL.

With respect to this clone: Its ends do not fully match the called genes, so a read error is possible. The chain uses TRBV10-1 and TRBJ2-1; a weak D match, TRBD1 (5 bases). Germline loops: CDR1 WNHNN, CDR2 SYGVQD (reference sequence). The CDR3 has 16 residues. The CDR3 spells CASSERGRSSHNEQFF. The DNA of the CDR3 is TGCGCCAGCAGTGAAAGGGGCAGGAGCTCCCACAATGAGCAGTTCTTC.

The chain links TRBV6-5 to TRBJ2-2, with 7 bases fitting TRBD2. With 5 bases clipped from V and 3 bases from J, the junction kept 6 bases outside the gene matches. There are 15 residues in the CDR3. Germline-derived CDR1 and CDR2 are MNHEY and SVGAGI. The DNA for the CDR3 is TGTGCCAGCAGTAAACGACTAGCCTACACCGGGGAGCTGTTTTTT. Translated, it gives CASSKRLAYTGELFF.

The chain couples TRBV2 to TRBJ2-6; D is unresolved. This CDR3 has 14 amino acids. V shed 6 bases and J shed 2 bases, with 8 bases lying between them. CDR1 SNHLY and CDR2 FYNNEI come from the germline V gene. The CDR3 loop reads CASSPLTGANVLTF. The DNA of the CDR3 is TGTGCCAGCAGCCCCTTAACTGGGGCCAACGTCCTGACTTTC.

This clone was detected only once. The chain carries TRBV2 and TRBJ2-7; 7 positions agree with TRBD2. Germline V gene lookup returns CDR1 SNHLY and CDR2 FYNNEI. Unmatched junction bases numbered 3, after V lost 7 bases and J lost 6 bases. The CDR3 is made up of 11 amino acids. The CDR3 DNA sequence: TGTGCCAGCACGGGGGGTGTCGAGCAGTACTTC. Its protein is CASTGGVEQYF.

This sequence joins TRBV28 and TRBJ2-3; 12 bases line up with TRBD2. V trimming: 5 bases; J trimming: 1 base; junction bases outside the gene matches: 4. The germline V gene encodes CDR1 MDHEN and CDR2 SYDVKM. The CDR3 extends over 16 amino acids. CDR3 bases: TGTGCCAGCAGTCGTCGACTAGCGGGGGGCACAGATACGCAGTATTTT. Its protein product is CASSRRLAGGTDTQYF.

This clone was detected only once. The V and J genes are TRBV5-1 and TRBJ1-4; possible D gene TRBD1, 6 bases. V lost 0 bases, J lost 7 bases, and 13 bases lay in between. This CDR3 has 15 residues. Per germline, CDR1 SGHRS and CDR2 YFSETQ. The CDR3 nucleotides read TGCGCCAGCAGCTTGGGGCCAGGGGAGAGTGAAAAACTGTTTTTT. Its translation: CASSLGPGESEKLFF.

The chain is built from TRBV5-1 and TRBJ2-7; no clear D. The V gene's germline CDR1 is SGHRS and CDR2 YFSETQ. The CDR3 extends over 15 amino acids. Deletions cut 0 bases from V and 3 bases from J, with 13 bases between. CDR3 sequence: CASSLALGKNYEQYF. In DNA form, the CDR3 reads TGCGCCAGCAGCTTGGCCCTTGGCAAGAACTACGAGCAGTACTTC.

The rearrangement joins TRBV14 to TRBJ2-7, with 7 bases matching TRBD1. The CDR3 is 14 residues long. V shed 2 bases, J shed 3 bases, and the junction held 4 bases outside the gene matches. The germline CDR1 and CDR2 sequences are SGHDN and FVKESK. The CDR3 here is CASSQSAGGYEQYF. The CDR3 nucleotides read TGTGCCAGCAGCCAATCGGCAGGGGGCTACGAGCAGTACTTC.

The chain's CDR3 is CAFSTGERSPLHF. CDR3 in DNA: TGTGCCTTCTCAACAGGGGAGCGTTCACCCCTCCACTTT. The chain recombines TRBV10-3 with TRBJ1-6, with 7 nucleotides matching TRBD1. The CDR3 is made up of 13 amino acids. CDR1 ENHRY and CDR2 SYGVKD come from the germline V gene. V lost 11 bases, J lost 9 bases, and 10 bases stayed unmatched.

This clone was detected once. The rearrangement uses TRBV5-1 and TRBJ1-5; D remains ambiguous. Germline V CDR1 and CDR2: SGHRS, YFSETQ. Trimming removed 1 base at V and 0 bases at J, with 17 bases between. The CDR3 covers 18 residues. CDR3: CASSLQVTHFYSNQPQHF. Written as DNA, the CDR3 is TGCGCCAGCAGCTTGCAAGTCACCCACTTTTATAGCAATCAGCCCCAGCATTTT.

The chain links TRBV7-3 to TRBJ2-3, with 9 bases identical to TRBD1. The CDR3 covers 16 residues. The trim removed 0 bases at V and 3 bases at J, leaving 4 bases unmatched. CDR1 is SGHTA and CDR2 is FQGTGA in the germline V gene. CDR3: CASSLTGTGLTDTQYF. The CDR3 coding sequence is TGTGCCAGCAGCTTAACCGGGACAGGGTTAACAGATACGCAGTATTTT.

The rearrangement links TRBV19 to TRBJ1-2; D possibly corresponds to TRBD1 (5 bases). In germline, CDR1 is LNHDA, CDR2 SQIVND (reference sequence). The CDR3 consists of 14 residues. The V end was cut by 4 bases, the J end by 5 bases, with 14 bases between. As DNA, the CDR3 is TGTGCCAGTAGTACCGACGGAGCAGGGTATGGCTACACCTTC. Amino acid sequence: CASSTDGAGYGYTF.